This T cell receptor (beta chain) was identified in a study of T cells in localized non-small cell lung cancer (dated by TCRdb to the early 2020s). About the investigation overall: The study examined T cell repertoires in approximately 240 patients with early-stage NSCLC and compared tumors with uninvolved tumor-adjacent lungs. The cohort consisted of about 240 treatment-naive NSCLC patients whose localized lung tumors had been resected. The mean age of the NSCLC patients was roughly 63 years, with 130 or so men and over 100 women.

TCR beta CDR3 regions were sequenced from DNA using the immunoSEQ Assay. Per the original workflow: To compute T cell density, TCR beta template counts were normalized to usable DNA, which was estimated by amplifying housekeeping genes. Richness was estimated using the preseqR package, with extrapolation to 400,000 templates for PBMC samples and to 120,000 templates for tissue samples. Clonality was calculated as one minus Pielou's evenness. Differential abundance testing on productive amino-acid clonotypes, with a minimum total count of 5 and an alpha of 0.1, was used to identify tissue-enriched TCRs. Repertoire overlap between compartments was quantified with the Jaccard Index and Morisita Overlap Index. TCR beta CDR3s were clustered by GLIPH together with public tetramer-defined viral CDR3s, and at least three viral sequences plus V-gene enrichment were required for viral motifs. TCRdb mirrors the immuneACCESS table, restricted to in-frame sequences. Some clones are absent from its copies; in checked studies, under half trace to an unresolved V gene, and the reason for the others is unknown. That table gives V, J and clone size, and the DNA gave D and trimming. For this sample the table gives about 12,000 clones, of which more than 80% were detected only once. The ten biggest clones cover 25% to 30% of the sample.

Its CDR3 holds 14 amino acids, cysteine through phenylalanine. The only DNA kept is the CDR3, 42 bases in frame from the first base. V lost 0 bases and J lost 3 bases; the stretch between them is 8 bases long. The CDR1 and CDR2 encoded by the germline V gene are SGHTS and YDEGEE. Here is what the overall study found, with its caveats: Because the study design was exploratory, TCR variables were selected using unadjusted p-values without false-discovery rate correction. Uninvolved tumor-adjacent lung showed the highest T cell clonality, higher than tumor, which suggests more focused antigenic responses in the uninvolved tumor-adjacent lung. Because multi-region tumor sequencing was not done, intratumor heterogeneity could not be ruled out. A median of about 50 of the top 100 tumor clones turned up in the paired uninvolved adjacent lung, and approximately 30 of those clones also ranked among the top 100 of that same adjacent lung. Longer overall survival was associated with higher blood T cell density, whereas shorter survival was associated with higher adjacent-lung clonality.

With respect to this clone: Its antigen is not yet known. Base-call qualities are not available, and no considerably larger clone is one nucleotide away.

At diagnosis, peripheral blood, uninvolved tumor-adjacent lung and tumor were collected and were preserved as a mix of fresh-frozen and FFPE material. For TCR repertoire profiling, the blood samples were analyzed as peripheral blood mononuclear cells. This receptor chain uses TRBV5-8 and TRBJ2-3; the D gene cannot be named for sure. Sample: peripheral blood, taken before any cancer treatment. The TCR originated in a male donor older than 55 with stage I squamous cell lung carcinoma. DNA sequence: TGTGCCAGCAGCTTGGGTCGGACGACAGATACGCAGTATTTT. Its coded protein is CASSLGRTTDTQYF.